This is a list of T cell receptor beta chains from one sample in a study of T cells expressing NK-cell markers. TCRdb re-called the 5' RACE reads and gives one entry per CDR3 protein, without DNA. This sample contains 150,000 to 180,000 distinct CDR3 sequences. The sequencing input was blood T cells: a sorted CD56 or NKG2C T cell subset, CD4+ or CD8+ T cells, or bulk PBMC T cells (not recorded which). Receptors were obtained from a woman aged 45-59 years in good health. Each CDR3 is given with its conserved first and last residue.

CASNTEGAIYF,TRBV9,11,TRBJ1-3
CASSQEGLRDEQFF,TRBV3-1,14,TRBJ2-1
CASSLVPWGLDTEAFF,TRBV7-8,16,TRBJ1-1
CASRTGSYEQYF,TRBV28,12,TRBJ2-7
CASSPGRGVSYEQYF,TRBV4-2,15,TRBJ2-7
CASSLLTSGSGGGEQFF,TRBV7-8,17,TRBJ2-1
CASSLTVSGANVLTF,TRBV6-2/TRBV6-3,15,TRBJ2-6
CASSLNLADTQYF,TRBV5-1,13,TRBJ2-3
CAAQGTGGSEQYF,TRBV27,13,TRBJ2-7
CASSQNRGVTDTQYF,TRBV4-1,15,TRBJ2-3
CASSQDLSSGRVEQYF,TRBV3-1,16,TRBJ2-7
CASSLVAGRNTEAFF,TRBV12-3/TRBV12-4,15,TRBJ1-1
CASSLGGADTQYF,TRBV12-3/TRBV12-4,13,TRBJ2-3
CASSLRPGDTQYF,TRBV7-9,13,TRBJ2-3
CASSRWTSGKDGPEQYF,TRBV19,17,TRBJ2-7
CASSPYDRAAGEQYF,TRBV19,15,TRBJ2-7
CASSFGTSGMGETQYF,TRBV11-2,16,TRBJ2-5
CASSLTGTSSQETQYF,TRBV12-3/TRBV12-4,16,TRBJ2-5
CASNSPSRGVYEQYF,TRBV6-1,15,TRBJ2-7
CASSLQGFSGANVLTF,TRBV27,16,TRBJ2-6
CAPGLAGGMSTDTQYF,TRBV15,16,TRBJ2-3
CASSLDSSPLPNSPLHF,TRBV11-2,17,TRBJ1-6
CASSLGGVLGETQYF,TRBV7-8,15,TRBJ2-5
CASSAQGVLGGYTF,TRBV9,14,TRBJ1-2
CATREGETGELFF,TRBV5-1,13,TRBJ2-2
CASRPSGSNNEQFF,TRBV12-3/TRBV12-4,14,TRBJ2-1
CASSAVRAKNIQYF,TRBV13,14,TRBJ2-4
CASPSGRDSEAFF,TRBV21-1,13,TRBJ1-1
CASSKREGRETQYF,TRBV12-3/TRBV12-4,14,TRBJ2-5
CASRGGVYNEQFF,TRBV2,13,TRBJ2-1
CASSQTRGEQYF,TRBV5-1,12,TRBJ2-7
CASSVGEREGLHNEQFF,TRBV9,17,TRBJ2-1
CASSPPGTSVYNEQFF,TRBV7-9,16,TRBJ2-1
CSARSSGSYYEQYF,TRBV20-1,14,TRBJ2-7
CASSSSIGGYEQYF,TRBV5-6,14,TRBJ2-7
CATSDPTFVGSYNEQFF,TRBV24-1,17,TRBJ2-1
CALGLAVQETQYF,TRBV2,13,TRBJ2-5
CASSEDSGNSPLHF,TRBV2,14,TRBJ1-6
CASSISSGPPRRNTEAFF,TRBV3-1,18,TRBJ1-1
CASSKGLTYEQYF,TRBV7-9,13,TRBJ2-7
CSVDRVTGELFF,TRBV29-1,12,TRBJ2-2
CATRPRWRQRGSYNEQFF,TRBV15,18,TRBJ2-1
CASSFSGRDSYNEQFF,TRBV12-3/TRBV12-4,16,TRBJ2-1
CASSDSLAGFNEQFF,TRBV2,15,TRBJ2-1
CASSAGSLAHEQFF,TRBV3-1,14,TRBJ2-1
CASGGALPDEQFF,TRBV3-1,13,TRBJ2-1
CSAAGTSGREPSYNEQFF,TRBV29-1,18,TRBJ2-1
CASSELQGTDTQYF,TRBV2,14,TRBJ2-3
CASSVYTSGANVLTF,TRBV2,15,TRBJ2-6
CSADPGQGNGYTF,TRBV20-1,13,TRBJ1-2
CASSLETDRETRSNEKLFF,TRBV5-5,19,TRBJ1-4
CASSPPWTGPGGTQYF,TRBV12-3/TRBV12-4,16,TRBJ2-3
CASSELAGGVYEQYF,TRBV2,15,TRBJ2-7